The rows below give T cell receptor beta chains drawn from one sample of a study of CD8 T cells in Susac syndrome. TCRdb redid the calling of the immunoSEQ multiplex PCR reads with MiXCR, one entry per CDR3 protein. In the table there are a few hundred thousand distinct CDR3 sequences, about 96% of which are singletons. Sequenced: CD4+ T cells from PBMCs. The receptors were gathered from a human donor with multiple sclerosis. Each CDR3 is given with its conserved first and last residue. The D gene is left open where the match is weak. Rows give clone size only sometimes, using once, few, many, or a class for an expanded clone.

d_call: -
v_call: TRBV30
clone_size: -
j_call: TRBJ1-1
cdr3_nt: TGTGCCTCGAGGGGACACTTGAACACTGAAGCTTTCTTT
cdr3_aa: CASRGHLNTEAFF

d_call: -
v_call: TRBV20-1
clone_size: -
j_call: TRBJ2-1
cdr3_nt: TGCAGTGCTAGAGATCGAGGGGGGGAGCAGTTCTTC
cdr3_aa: CSARDRGGEQFF

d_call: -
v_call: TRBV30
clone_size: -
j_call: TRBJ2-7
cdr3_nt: TGTGCCTGGAAGACAGGACAACCTTCCGAGCAGTACTTC
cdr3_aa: CAWKTGQPSEQYF

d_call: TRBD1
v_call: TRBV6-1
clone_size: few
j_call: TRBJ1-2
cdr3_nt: TGTGCCACCAGACAGGGGGTTTACTATGGCTACACCTTC
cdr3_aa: CATRQGVYYGYTF

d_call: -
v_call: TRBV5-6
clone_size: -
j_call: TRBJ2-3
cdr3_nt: TGTGCCAGCCGCCGGGGGGCCTGGGCAGATACGCAGTATTTT
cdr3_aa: CASRRGAWADTQYF

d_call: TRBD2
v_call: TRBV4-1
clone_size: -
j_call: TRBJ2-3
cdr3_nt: TGCGCCAGCAGCCATCGCCCAACGGGGACTAGCGTTAGCACAGATACGCAGTATTTT
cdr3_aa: CASSHRPTGTSVSTDTQYF

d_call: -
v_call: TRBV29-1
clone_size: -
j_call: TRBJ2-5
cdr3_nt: TGCAGCGTTGATTGGCTTCACGGAGAGACCCAGTACTTC
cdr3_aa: CSVDWLHGETQYF

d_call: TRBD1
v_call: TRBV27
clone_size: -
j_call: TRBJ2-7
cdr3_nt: TGTGCCAGCAGTTTATCGACAGGGGGGGTCAACGAGCAGTACTTC
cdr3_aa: CASSLSTGGVNEQYF

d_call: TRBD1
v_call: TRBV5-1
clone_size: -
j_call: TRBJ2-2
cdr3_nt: TGCGCCAGCAGCTTGGCAGGACAGGGGGCATACACCGGGGAGCTGTTTTTT
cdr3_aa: CASSLAGQGAYTGELFF

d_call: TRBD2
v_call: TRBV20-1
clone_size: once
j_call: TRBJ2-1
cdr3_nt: TGCAGTGCTAGATCGACTAGCGGGACTAACAATGAGCAGTTCTTC
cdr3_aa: CSARSTSGTNNEQFF

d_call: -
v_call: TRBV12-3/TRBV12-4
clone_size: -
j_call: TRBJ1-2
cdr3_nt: TGTGCCAGCAGTCCTGGGACCCAGGGGTACGGCTACACCTTC
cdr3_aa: CASSPGTQGYGYTF

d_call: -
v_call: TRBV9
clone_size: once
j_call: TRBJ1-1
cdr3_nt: TGTGCCAGCAGCCCGTGGGCGAATGTCCAAGCTGAAGCTTTCTTT
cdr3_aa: CASSPWANVQAEAFF

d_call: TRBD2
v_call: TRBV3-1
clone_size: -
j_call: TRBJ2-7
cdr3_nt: TGTGCCAGCAGCCAGCGGGGGGGCAACGAGCAGTACTTC
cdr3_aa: CASSQRGGNEQYF

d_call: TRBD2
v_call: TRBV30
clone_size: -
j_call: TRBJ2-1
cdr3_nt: TGTGCCTGGAGTGGCCTCTCCCGGCGGGAGGCGGGCAATGAGCAGTTCTTC
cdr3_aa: CAWSGLSRREAGNEQFF

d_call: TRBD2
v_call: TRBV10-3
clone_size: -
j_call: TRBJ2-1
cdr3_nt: TGTGCCTCGGGCGCGGGCGCGAGCGGGGACGCTGATGAGCAGTTCTTC
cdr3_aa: CASGAGASGDADEQFF

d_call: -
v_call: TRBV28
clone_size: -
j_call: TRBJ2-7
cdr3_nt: TGTGCCACCATGGGGGTGCCTTACGAGCAGTACTTC
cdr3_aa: CATMGVPYEQYF

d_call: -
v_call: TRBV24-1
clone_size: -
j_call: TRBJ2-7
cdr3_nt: TGTGCCATCCGGGACCCGTTGAGCTACGAGCAGTACTTC
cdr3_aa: CAIRDPLSYEQYF

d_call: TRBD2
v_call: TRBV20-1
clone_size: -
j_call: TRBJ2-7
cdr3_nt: TGCAGTGCTAGGGAATCTACTAGCGTCTACGAGCAGTACTTC
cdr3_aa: CSARESTSVYEQYF